This T cell receptor (beta chain) was profiled in a study of OX40 agonist ivuxolimab in advanced cancers. The overall study: Ivuxolimab, an agonistic anti-OX40 (CD134) antibody, was given to patients.

Here immunoSEQ multiplex PCR was the method, and the copy in TCRdb shows in-frame clones only, minus some. The sample consists of about 59,000 clones, under 90% of them appearing once. The CDR3 spans 19 residues. Between the trimmed V and J ends, which lost 3 bases and 3 bases, there was a span of 27 bases. In germline, CDR1 is MNHNS, CDR2 SASEGT. This clonotype was obtained from an adult with an advanced solid tumor such as melanoma, head and neck, liver or kidney cancer. Here the sequenced sample was CD4+ or CD8+ T cells sorted from blood, taken in a trial of the OX40 agonist ivuxolimab. The chain couples TRBV6-1 to TRBJ2-7; D perhaps matches TRBD2 (5 bases). The CDR3 loop reads CASSDLSSGRYFRNYEQYF. The CDR3 coding sequence is TGTGCCAGCAGTGATTTGTCGAGCGGACGATATTTTCGTAACTACGAGCAGTACTTC.